What follows describes a single T cell receptor beta chain. The specificity of this receptor is unknown. Within one base of it there is no much larger clone, and no base qualities were kept. This specimen comes from a study of graft-versus-host responses after intestinal transplantation (dated by TCRdb to about 2021). Some background on the complete study: The transplants that recipients got were multivisceral, liver-intestinal, or isolated intestinal. The cohort enrolled under 25 intestinal transplant recipients including one retransplant, and a few patients lacking pretransplant specimens were excluded. Rather than being sequenced by the commercial service, samples from three later patients were sequenced in-house on an Illumina MiSeq and processed with MiXCR. Alloreactive clones were identified by sequencing pre-transplant mixed lymphocyte reaction products and comparing them with unstimulated pre-transplant donor and recipient T cells. Donor T cell macrochimerism was defined as a peak of at least 4% donor T cells among recipient peripheral blood mononuclear cells. Anti-thymocyte globulin induction was given to all recipients, followed by maintenance tacrolimus and steroids for approximately 3 years. After intestinal transplantation, graft-versus-host and host-versus-graft alloreactive T cell clones were followed in the graft, circulation and bone marrow using bulk TCR-beta CDR3 sequencing.

The study at large found these results: GvH clones turned up in recipient bone marrow, with some appearing earlier in ileal mucosa or blood, a pattern consistent with an intestinal mucosal origin. In patients with donor T cell macrochimerism, the allografts had high GvH to HvG T cell clonal ratios. Peak levels of circulating GvH clones were associated with declines in HvG clones early after transplant. Conclusions were limited by the relatively low number and heterogeneity of intestinal transplant patients.

As encoded in the germline V gene, CDR1 is SGDLS while CDR2 is YYNGEE. The CDR3 runs 15 residues from the cysteine to the phenylalanine. This entry keeps only the CDR3 DNA: 45 bases, framed from base 1. V is clipped by 7 bases and J by 1 base, and the sequence between their germline boundaries is 17 bases long. Taken with the paper, the label for time point translates to: cells obtained before transplantation from donor or recipient. CD3+CD4+ and CD3+CD8+ populations were FACS-sorted from unstimulated pre-transplant donor and recipient cells taken from spleen or lymph nodes. Libraries were prepared through the immunoSEQ multiplex PCR assay. For most patients, genomic DNA was isolated with the Qiagen DNeasy Blood and Tissue Kit and shipped frozen to Adaptive Biotechnologies for TCR sequencing. For most patients, high-throughput TCR-beta CDR3 sequencing of genomic DNA was performed by Adaptive Biotechnologies. The study's own analysis went as follows. TCR sequencing data for around 19 patients were retrieved from Adaptive's ImmunoSEQ software; three other patients were processed with MiXCR and VDJtools. To correct CD4 versus CD8 sorting errors, any sequence found in both subsets at a frequency ratio below 5:1 was removed. CDR3 nucleotide sequences shared between donor and recipient were removed because the origin of such sequences could not be assigned. Alloreactive clones required at least 2-fold expansion over unstimulated cells and minimum CFSE-low frequency of 0.002% (template counts) or 0.001% (read counts). Clones were considered mappable if detected in sequenced pre-transplant spleen, lymph node, or MLR CFSE-low populations of the donor or recipient. The cumulative frequency of alloreactive clones was calculated as a percentage of all sequences, weighted by copy number. TCRdb provides this immuneACCESS table in a form limited to in-frame rearrangements. Some clones are lacking; in checked studies, under half of them reflect an unresolved V gene, and why the rest are absent is not known. For V, J and clone size, that table is used; D and trimming come from the DNA. The sample has tens of thousands of clones on record, nearly 95% of them singletons. The leading ten clones occupy more than 0.2% of the sample.

Sequenced material: unstimulated CD8+ T cells sorted from spleen or lymph node cells, taken before transplant. This receptor was obtained from a human donor who was the organ donor for an intestinal transplant. This receptor chain uses TRBV9 and TRBJ1-1, with a tentative D gene TRBD1 over 6 matching bases. The sequenced DNA is TGTGCCAGCTCCGAGGTGGGAGGGGGGAACACTGAAGCTTTCTTT. It translates to CASSEVGGGNTEAFF.